This is a list of T cell receptor beta chains from one sample in a study of OX40 agonist ivuxolimab in advanced cancers. Some clones are missing from TCRdb's copy, which holds only in-frame ones; the method was immunoSEQ multiplex PCR. The data contain about 47,000 clones, approximately 80% of them singletons. This sample comprised CD4+ or CD8+ T cells sorted from blood, obtained in a trial of the OX40 agonist ivuxolimab. These TCRs come from an adult with an advanced solid tumor such as melanoma, head and neck, liver or kidney cancer. Both conserved end residues are part of each CDR3. D genes are given only for firm matches. Size is omitted from some rows. Given values are once, few, many or a class for expanded clones.

D	V	J	size	DNA	CDR3
TRBD2	TRBV11-2	TRBJ2-1	-	TGTGCCAGCAGCTTAGGGGTAGCGGGAGTTAAATCCAATGAGCAGTTCTTC	CASSLGVAGVKSNEQFF
TRBD1	TRBV27	TRBJ1-4	few	TGTGCCACCTCTGGACCCGGACAGGGGCGGAGGGAACTGTTTTTT	CATSGPGQGRRELFF
-	TRBV5-6	TRBJ2-7	-	TGTGCCAGCAGCTTGCGGGGAGCCTACGAGCAGTACTTC	CASSLRGAYEQYF
TRBD2	TRBV6-6	TRBJ2-3	once	TGTGCCAGCAGTTCTCAAGCGGGGAGAGATACGCAGTATTTT	CASSSQAGRDTQYF
-	TRBV14	TRBJ2-2	-	TGTGCCAGCAGCCCCCCGCGGGGGGAGCTGTTTTTT	CASSPPRGELFF
-	TRBV29-1	TRBJ2-7	-	TGCAGCGTTGCGGCAGGGCCCTACGAGCAGTACTTC	CSVAAGPYEQYF
-	TRBV6-5	TRBJ2-5	-	TGTGCCAGCAGTTACTCTTCGGGCCCTATCGAGACCCAGTACTTC	CASSYSSGPIETQYF
-	TRBV29-1	TRBJ2-6	-	TGCAGCGTTGTTTTTGGTGGGACCGATAGCTCTGGGGCCAACGTCCTGACTTTC	CSVVFGGTDSSGANVLTF
TRBD2	TRBV5-8	TRBJ2-2	-	TGTGCCAGCAGCCGACTCGAACCGGGACTAGCTCCCGGGGAGCTGTTTTTT	CASSRLEPGLAPGELFF
-	TRBV2	TRBJ2-3	-	TGTGCCAGCGGACAGAGGTACACAGATACGCAGTATTTT	CASGQRYTDTQYF
-	TRBV19	TRBJ2-1	-	TGTGCCAGTAGTCTAGGACGTCTTGCCTACAATGAGCAGTTCTTC	CASSLGRLAYNEQFF
TRBD1	TRBV13	TRBJ2-7	-	TGTGCCAGCAGCGCACAGGGGGCGGGGGAGCAGTACTTC	CASSAQGAGEQYF
-	TRBV27	TRBJ2-2	-	TGTGCCAGCAGTTCATTAGCAGCCCTCGAAACCGGGGAGCTGTTTTTT	CASSSLAALETGELFF
TRBD1	TRBV13	TRBJ1-2	-	TGTGCCAGCAGCTTGGGACAGGGAACTCTCGATGGCTACACCTTC	CASSLGQGTLDGYTF